Shown below are 9 T cell receptor beta chains from a single sample sequenced in a study of T cells in Graves' hyperthyroidism and ophthalmopathy. Amplification of TCR beta CDR3 regions used RNA as the template. During a first-round RT-PCR of the TCR CDR3, the HTBI primer set was used. TCRdb passed the multiplex PCR reads through MiXCR, listing each CDR3 protein once. This sample has 360,000 or so distinct CDR3 sequences, with 13% to 15% found just once. The sample taken for sequencing was blood. These receptors originate from an older woman with Graves' ophthalmopathy.

This clonotype was seen at least ten times. The CDR3 loop reads CASKGSGGPSDEQYF. CDR3 bases: TGTGCCAGCAAAGGGTCGGGAGGGCCGTCGGACGAGCAGTACTTC. The chain recombines TRBV28 with TRBJ2-7; 8 nucleotides agree with TRBD2. Germline V gives CDR1 MDHEN, CDR2 SYDVKM. V lost 7 bases, J lost 5 bases, and 13 bases stayed unmatched. The CDR3 is 15 residues long.

The chain carries TRBV5-1 and TRBJ2-1, with 8 positions matching TRBD2. V shed 2 bases and J 8 bases; nucleotides not matched to a gene: 6. The CDR3 has 14 amino acids. Germline assignment: CDR1 SGHRS and CDR2 YFSETQ. The chain's CDR3 is CASSLAGVAYEQFF. In nucleotides, the CDR3 is TGCGCCAGCAGCTTAGCGGGAGTGGCCTATGAGCAGTTCTTC.

This clonotype was seen ten or more times. V and J are TRBV10-1 and TRBJ2-1, with TRBD2 identical over 13 bases. The CDR3 has 17 residues. Trimming cost V 0 bases and J 4 bases; bases outside gene matches: 3. Germline V CDR1 and CDR2: WNHNN, SYGVQD (reference sequence). The CDR3 loop is CASSESGLAGEYNEQFF. CDR3 bases: TGCGCCAGCAGTGAGTCCGGACTAGCGGGAGAATACAATGAGCAGTTCTTC.

The genes are TRBV9 and TRBJ2-7, with 10 bases matching TRBD1. Unmatched junction bases numbered 4, after V lost 4 bases and J lost 6 bases. There are 13 residues in the CDR3. Germline loops: CDR1 SGDLS, CDR2 YYNGEE. CDR3 residues: CASSPGDRGEQYF. In DNA form, the CDR3 reads TGTGCCAGCAGCCCAGGGGACAGGGGCGAGCAGTACTTC. The full variable domain, in which reference TRBV9 and TRBJ2-7 provide the parts outside the CDR3, is DSGVTQTPKHLITATGQRVTLRCSPRSGDLSVYWYQQSLDQGLQFLIQYYNGEERAKGNILERFSAQQFPDLHSELNLSSLELGDSALYFCASSPGDRGEQYFGPGTRLTVT.

The sample holds a few counts of this clonotype. This sequence joins TRBV10-3 and TRBJ2-2, with a tentative D call TRBD2 (5 bases). Germline-derived CDR1 and CDR2 are ENHRY and SYGVKD. CDR3 length equals 17 residues. Between the trimmed V and J ends, which lost 4 bases and 3 bases, there was a span of 18 bases. As DNA, the CDR3 is TGTGCCATCAGTGGGGGAGCACTGAGAGTGGACACCGGGGAGCTGTTTTTT. Translated: CAISGGALRVDTGELFF.

This clonotype was counted a few times. The J gene is TRBJ2-1, the V gene TRBV27, with TRBD1 matching 8 bases. Germline V lookup: CDR1 MNHEY, CDR2 SMNVEV (reference sequence). J was trimmed by 7 bases and V by 6 bases; bases with no gene match: 11. The CDR3 covers 15 residues. The CDR3 here is CASSPDRVPLNEQFF. CDR3 DNA: TGTGCCAGCAGCCCGGACAGGGTCCCCCTTAATGAGCAGTTCTTC.

This rearrangement joins TRBV19 to TRBJ2-7; 7 nucleotides align to TRBD1. Germline trimming cut 5 bases from V and 3 bases from J; bases unmatched to any gene: 10. CDR1 LNHDA and CDR2 SQIVND come from the germline V gene (reference sequence). This CDR3 region has 15 residues. The CDR3 nucleotides are TGTGCCAGTAGTCTGCAACAGGGGCGCAACTACGAGCAGTACTTC. It is translated as CASSLQQGRNYEQYF.

The sample holds a few counts of this clonotype. The CDR3 reads CASSDGGTGLENTEAFF. CDR3 in DNA: TGTGCCAGCAGTGACGGGGGAACAGGGCTGGAGAACACTGAAGCTTTCTTT. The chain is built from TRBV6-4 and TRBJ1-1; a weak D match, TRBD1 (6 bases). Trimming stripped 2 bases from V and 1 base from J, with 17 bases between. Germline assignment: CDR1 MRHNA and CDR2 SNTAGT. The CDR3 sequence is 17 residues long.

Ten or more counts support this clonotype. The CDR3 is CASSSGLAGGYQETQYF. The CDR3, as DNA: TGCGCCAGCAGCTCCGGACTAGCGGGAGGCTACCAAGAGACCCAGTACTTC. The chain carries TRBV5-1 and TRBJ2-5; TRBD2 matches at 14 bases. The germline CDR1 and CDR2 sequences are SGHRS and YFSETQ. The CDR3 loop spans 17 amino acids. Trimming cost V 3 bases and J 0 bases; bases outside gene matches: 4.